One and the same sample provided the 27 T cell receptor beta chains below, sequenced in a study of shared clonotypes between healthy human individuals. The protocol was immunoSEQ multiplex PCR, while the TCRdb copy is restricted to in-frame clones and leaves out a portion. The table lists some 2 million clones, 85% to 95% of them singletons. Terminally differentiated effector memory CD45RA+ cells were excluded from the naive CD8 cells, which were CD45RO-negative and positively selected for CCR7. The sample was naive CD8+ T cells sorted from blood. These TCRs come from a man in his late teens or twenties in good health.

This chain links TRBV11-1 with TRBJ2-1; 7 nucleotides agree with TRBD2. The CDR3 loop spans 18 amino acids. The J segment lost 0 bases and the V segment lost 5 bases, leaving 13 bases of the junction unmatched. Germline V CDR1 and CDR2: SGHAT, FQDESV (reference sequence). Written as DNA, the CDR3 is TGTGCCAGCAGCCACCAGGGCCTGGGGGGGAGCTCCTACAATGAGCAGTTCTTC. Translating it yields CASSHQGLGGSSYNEQFF.

V gene TRBV11-2 combines with J gene TRBJ1-1; TRBD1 matches at 7 bases. Germline trimming cut 5 bases from V and 0 bases from J; bases unmatched to any gene: 12. Germline V gives CDR1 SGHAT, CDR2 FQNNGV. CDR3 length: 17 amino acids. The CDR3 region is CASSPRTGETMNTEAFF. The CDR3 DNA sequence: TGTGCCAGCAGCCCTCGGACAGGAGAAACCATGAACACTGAAGCTTTCTTT.

The chain couples TRBV21-1 to TRBJ1-3. TRBV21-1 is flagged as a pseudogene. This CDR3 is built from 19 residues. The CDR3 DNA follows: TGTGCCAGCAGCAAAGGGGTCTGGCCCGAGAAGTCTTATGGAAACACCATATATTTT. Amino acids: CASSKGVWPEKSYGNTIYF.

J is TRBJ2-4 and V is TRBV4-1; D is perhaps TRBD2 (5 bases). This CDR3 is built from 15 residues. Germline CDR1 and CDR2: MGHRA and YSYEKL. V lost 0 bases and J lost 9, with 15 bases in between. The CDR3 coding sequence is TGCGCCAGCAGCCAAGATACTAGGACCGGTAGCATTCAGTACTTC. It yields the protein CASSQDTRTGSIQYF.

The chain links TRBV7-2 to TRBJ2-7; D call uncertain. The V gene lost 1 base and the J gene lost 5 bases, with 12 bases spanning the gap. Germline lookup yields CDR1 SGHTA and CDR2 FQGNSA. CDR3 size: 14 residues. The CDR3 region has the DNA TGTGCCAGCAGCTTAGGAAGGGAAATAAACGAGCAGTACTTC. Protein sequence: CASSLGREINEQYF.

CDR3 loop: CAWSVQGLGGYTF. CDR3 nucleotides: TGTGCCTGGAGTGTGCAGGGCCTGGGAGGCTACACCTTC. The chain is built from TRBV30 and TRBJ1-2; D might be TRBD1 (5 bases). Germline CDR1 and CDR2: GTSNPN and SVGIG (reference sequence). Trimming left V 0 bases short and J 8 bases short, with 13 bases between. The CDR3 is made up of 13 amino acids. The entire variable domain, with the rest obtained from reference TRBV30 and TRBJ1-2, is as follows: SQTIHQWPATLVQPVGSPLSLECTVEGTSNPNLYWYRQAAGRGLQLLFYSVGIGQISSEVPQNLSASRPQDRQFILSSKKLLLSDSGFYLCAWSVQGLGGYTFGSGTRLTVV.

The gene calls are TRBV7-2 and TRBJ1-3; TRBD1 aligns across 7 bases. Germline V lookup: CDR1 SGHTA, CDR2 FQGNSA. The CDR3 runs to 15 residues. J gave up 4 bases and V 4 bases, and 7 bases lay outside the gene matches. CDR3 nucleotide sequence: TGTGCCAGCAGCTCACAGGGGATGAGGGGAAACACCATATATTTT. Protein: CASSSQGMRGNTIYF.

The count of this clone is one. The rearrangement joins TRBV5-1 to TRBJ2-7; D unresolved. V lost 0 bases to trimming and J lost 0 bases, with 10 bases between them. There are 15 residues in the CDR3. Per germline, CDR1 SGHRS and CDR2 YFSETQ. CDR3 sequence reads: CASSLGHSYSYEQYF. The CDR3 DNA follows: TGCGCCAGCAGCTTGGGCCATTCCTACTCCTACGAGCAGTACTTC.

The chain employs TRBV6-6 and TRBJ2-2, with D possibly matching TRBD2 (5 bases). With 6 bases removed from V and 15 bases from J, the gap between germline ends came to 14 bases. Looked up from germline, CDR1 is MNHNY and CDR2 is SVGAGI (reference sequence). CDR3 size: 11 residues. CDR3 sequence: CASRNQLVLFF. In nucleotides, the CDR3 is TGTGCCAGCAGGAACCAACTAGTCTTGTTTTTT.

This chain joins TRBV7-9 and TRBJ2-7; TRBD2 matches at 7 bases. The CDR3 has 16 amino acids. Germline assignment: CDR1 SEHNR and CDR2 FQNEAQ (reference sequence). The J segment lost 0 bases and the V segment lost 3 bases, leaving 8 bases of the junction unmatched. This CDR3 is CASSFHPGGFSYEQYF. Here the CDR3 DNA reads TGTGCCAGCAGCTTCCACCCCGGGGGGTTCTCCTACGAGCAGTACTTC.

The V and J genes are TRBV7-2 and TRBJ2-1, with no clear D. Trimming removed 1 base at V and 0 bases at J, with 7 bases between. This CDR3 is built from 15 residues. Germline V gene data show CDR1 as SGHTA and CDR2 as FQGNSA. CDR3 in amino acids: CASSLGASSYNEQFF. CDR3 in DNA: TGTGCCAGCAGCTTAGGGGCGAGCTCCTACAATGAGCAGTTCTTC.

This chain uses TRBV7-9 with TRBJ1-1; TRBD1 might be the D (6 bases). Trimming removed 2 bases at V and 1 base at J, with 11 bases between. The CDR3 consists of 15 residues. Germline lookup yields CDR1 SEHNR and CDR2 FQNEAQ (reference sequence). The CDR3 region has the DNA TGTGCCAGCAGCTTATATCAGGGGCCGAACACTGAAGCTTTCTTT. Its protein is CASSLYQGPNTEAFF.

The rearrangement joins TRBV7-6 to TRBJ2-7; 8 bases are a match to TRBD2. V trimming: 1 base; J trimming: 2 bases; junction bases outside the gene matches: 4. The germline V gene has CDR1 SGHVS and CDR2 FNYEAQ. This CDR3 spans 15 amino acids. The CDR3 here is CASSLGSGGTYEQYF. The CDR3 DNA reads TGTGCCAGCAGCTTAGGATCGGGGGGGACCTACGAGCAGTACTTC.

About this clone itself: Other DNA variants within this sample encode the same CDR3. J is TRBJ2-3 and V is TRBV28; unclear D gene. V was trimmed by 3 bases and J by 4 bases, leaving 5 bases between them. The CDR3 covers 12 residues. CDR1 and CDR2 (germline): MDHEN, SYDVKM. The CDR3 loop is CASSFGADTQYF. CDR3 sequence (DNA): TGTGCCAGCAGTTTTGGCGCAGATACGCAGTATTTT. Full variable domain (remainder filled in from reference TRBV28 and TRBJ2-3): DVKVTQSSRYLVKRTGEKVFLECVQDMDHENMFWYRQDPGLGLRLIYFSYDVKMKEKGDIPEGYSVSREKKERFSLILESASTNQTSMYLCASSFGADTQYFGPGTRLTVL.

The chain links TRBV15 to TRBJ1-6, with TRBD1 as a possible D gene (5 bases). The CDR3 spans 15 residues. With 0 bases removed from V and 9 bases from J, the gap between germline ends came to 12 bases. Germline V CDR1 and CDR2: LNHNV, YYDKDF (reference sequence). DNA for the CDR3: TGTGCCACCAGCAGAGAGGAGGGGCTCGGTTCACCCCTCCACTTT. Its protein is CATSREEGLGSPLHF.

The V and J genes are TRBV28 and TRBJ2-2; D may match TRBD1 or TRBD2 (5 bases each). Germline V gives CDR1 MDHEN, CDR2 SYDVKM. The germline V and J ends were trimmed by 6 bases and 3 bases, with 11 bases remaining between them. The CDR3 sequence is 14 residues long. The CDR3 reads CASSPGPYTGELFF. CDR3 DNA sequence: TGTGCCAGCAGCCCGGGGCCCTACACCGGGGAGCTGTTTTTT.

V is TRBV6-1 and J is TRBJ1-2; no clear D gene. CDR3 length: 12 amino acids. The V end lost 2 bases, the J end lost 5 bases, and 6 bases lay between the germline ends. Germline values: CDR1 MNHNS, CDR2 SASEGT. The CDR3 DNA is TGTGCCAGCAGTGAATGGGGATATGGCTACACCTTC. Encoded protein: CASSEWGYGYTF.

To note about this clone: In the same sample, other DNA sequences code for this CDR3. This chain uses TRBV5-6 with TRBJ1-5; 9 bases line up with TRBD1. The CDR3 has 14 residues. With V trimmed by 3 bases and J by 4 bases, 2 bases remained unmatched. Germline lookup yields CDR1 SGHDT and CDR2 YYEEEE. The CDR3 coding sequence is TGTGCCAGCAGCTCAGGGACAGGGAATCAGCCCCAGCATTTT. As protein: CASSSGTGNQPQHF.

This clone was recorded once. J is TRBJ2-5 and V is TRBV21-1; TRBD2, the D gene given by the table, was not confirmed from the DNA. TRBV21-1 counts as a pseudogene. This CDR3 has 15 amino acids. The CDR3 reads CASSPRNSWKETQYF. The CDR3 DNA is TGTGCCAGCAGCCCTCGTAATAGCTGGAAAGAGACCCAGTACTTC.

This clone was detected only once. The chain combines TRBV6-5 with TRBJ2-1; D is possibly TRBD2 (7 bases). The V gene's germline CDR1 is MNHEY and CDR2 SVGAGI. The CDR3 covers 13 residues. The V end lost 10 bases, the J end lost 7 bases, and 17 bases lay between the germline ends. The DNA of the CDR3 is TGTGCCACCACCTGGGGGGGGCCGAATGAGCAGTTCTTC. Its protein product is CATTWGGPNEQFF.

V is TRBV5-4 and J is TRBJ2-7; D possibly uses TRBD1 or TRBD2 (6 bases each). There are 15 residues in the CDR3. The V end lost 0 bases, the J end lost 7 bases, and 17 bases lay between the germline ends. The germline V gene encodes CDR1 SGHNT and CDR2 YYREEE (reference sequence). CDR3 DNA sequence: TGTGCCAGCAGCTTGGAGGGGGGAGACGCGGAAGAGCAGTACTTC. Translated, it gives CASSLEGGDAEEQYF.

The chain has TRBV5-1 and TRBJ2-3; 11 nucleotides line up with TRBD2. After removal of 4 bases from V and 1 base from J, the junction contained 2 bases not matched to a gene. Germline V gene sequence: CDR1 SGHRS, CDR2 YFSETQ. The CDR3 is 15 amino acids. The CDR3 nucleotides read TGCGCCAGCAGCCCACTAGCGGGGGGCACAGATACGCAGTATTTT. It encodes CASSPLAGGTDTQYF.

The chain carries TRBV29-1 and TRBJ1-1; D not certain. V shed 4 bases and J shed 11 bases, with 17 bases lying between them. The germline CDR1 and CDR2 sequences are SQVTM and ANQGSEA. The CDR3 extends over 12 amino acids. This chain's CDR3 is CSVVSMEGSAFF. The CDR3 DNA reads as TGCAGCGTTGTCTCCATGGAGGGTTCTGCTTTCTTT.

CDR3 DNA sequence: TGTGCCAGCAGGCGACAAGGGGGGCTGAACACTGAAGCTTTCTTT. This gives the protein CASRRQGGLNTEAFF. The chain recombines TRBV7-9 with TRBJ1-1; D may be TRBD1 (6 bases). The germline V gene has CDR1 SEHNR and CDR2 FQNEAQ (reference sequence). The CDR3 runs 15 residues. V gave up 6 bases and J gave up 0 bases, with 14 bases separating them.

This chain joins TRBV6-5 and TRBJ2-1; D gene unclear. Looked up from germline, CDR1 is MNHEY and CDR2 is SVGAGI. The CDR3 covers 14 residues. V was trimmed by 6 bases and J by 6 bases, leaving 15 bases between them. In nucleotides, the CDR3 is TGTGCCAGCAGCCTAGGAAGTTCCCCCAATGAGCAGTTCTTC. Translating it yields CASSLGSSPNEQFF.

This chain uses TRBV9 with TRBJ2-2, with 9 positions matching TRBD2. Germline V lookup: CDR1 SGDLS, CDR2 YYNGEE. V lost 3 bases and J lost 4; bases outside the gene matches: 4. This CDR3 is 15 amino acids long. CDR3: CASSASGAGTGELFF. DNA of the CDR3: TGTGCCAGCAGCGCTAGCGGGGCAGGCACCGGGGAGCTGTTTTTT.

This clone came up once. The chain joins TRBV5-6 to TRBJ2-7; a weak D match, TRBD1 (5 bases). The ends were cut back, 0 bases at V and 5 bases at J, with 9 bases in the middle. The germline V gene has CDR1 SGHDT and CDR2 YYEEEE. CDR3 length: 13 residues. DNA of the CDR3: TGTGCCAGCAGCTTGGGCAGGGCCAACGAGCAGTACTTC. It specifies CASSLGRANEQYF.